These T cell receptor beta chains were read from a single sample in a study of T cells in localized non-small cell lung cancer. Clones were read by immunoSEQ multiplex PCR, and TCRdb kept only the in-frame ones, dropping some. The top ten hold approximately 7.5% of the sample, which has 25,000 to 30,000 clones, about 87% seen once. The starting material was peripheral blood, obtained before any cancer treatment. Receptors were obtained from a male donor aged 60 or older with stage I lung adenocarcinoma. The CDR3 runs from the conserved cysteine through the conserved F or W. The D gene is left open where the match is weak. Some rows have no size entry. The others give once, few or many, or a class for an expanded clone.

d_call j_call clone_size cdr3_length v_call cdr3_aa cdr3_nt
TRBD1 TRBJ1-3 - 15 TRBV28 CASSGGQGSGNTIYF TGTGCCAGCAGTGGGGGACAGGGCTCTGGAAACACCATATATTTT
- TRBJ2-2 - 16 TRBV9 CASSAGGQGSTGELFF TGTGCCAGCAGCGCCGGGGGGCAGGGCAGCACCGGGGAGCTGTTTTTT
- TRBJ1-5 - 13 TRBV11-2 CASSFEAGQPQHF TGTGCCAGCAGTTTCGAGGCGGGCCAGCCCCAGCATTTT
- TRBJ2-3 - 12 TRBV2 CASSEARLTQYF TGTGCCAGCAGTGAGGCGCGATTAACGCAGTATTTT
- TRBJ1-2 - 16 TRBV12-1 CASSFRLRAGGKGYTF TGTGCCAGCAGCTTTAGACTAAGGGCAGGGGGGAAGGGCTACACCTTC
- TRBJ1-1 - 15 TRBV5-1 CASSLEGGAEREAFF TGCGCCAGCAGCTTGGAGGGGGGCGCAGAGAGAGAAGCTTTCTTT
- TRBJ2-5 - 16 TRBV2 CASSENLGSGVGTQYF TGTGCCAGCAGTGAAAATCTTGGATCCGGAGTGGGGACCCAGTACTTC
- TRBJ2-3 - 15 TRBV9 CASSVGGTGTDTQYF TGTGCCAGCAGCGTAGGCGGGACAGGCACAGATACGCAGTATTTT
- TRBJ1-4 - 12 TRBV16 CASSPQQEKLFF TGTGCCAGCAGCCCACAACAGGAAAAACTGTTTTTT
- TRBJ2-7 - 11 TRBV28 CASSKLGEQYF TGTGCCAGCAGTAAATTAGGGGAGCAGTACTTC
- TRBJ2-2 - 15 TRBV7-8 CASSFNLLVGGELFF TGTGCCAGCAGCTTCAACTTACTAGTTGGCGGGGAGCTGTTTTTT
- TRBJ1-1 - 12 TRBV6-5 CASSYSQGQAFF TGTGCCAGCAGTTACAGTCAGGGACAAGCTTTCTTT
- TRBJ2-3 - 14 TRBV4-2 CASSPDKSTDTQYF TGTGCCAGCAGTCCGGACAAGAGCACAGATACGCAGTATTTT
TRBD1 TRBJ1-2 - 16 TRBV10-3 CATRGGQESFNYGYTF TGTGCCACCCGAGGGGGACAGGAGAGTTTCAACTATGGCTACACCTTC
- TRBJ1-4 - 16 TRBV29-1 CSVEEFQGVANEKLFF TGCAGCGTTGAAGAGTTCCAGGGCGTAGCTAATGAAAAACTGTTTTTT
TRBD1 TRBJ2-7 - 14 TRBV6-5 CASSEGQGAHEQYF TGTGCCAGCAGCGAAGGACAGGGGGCCCACGAGCAGTACTTC
- TRBJ1-4 once 15 TRBV30 CAWSLTGIGDEKLFF TGTGCCTGGAGTCTGACGGGGATTGGGGATGAAAAACTGTTTTTT
- TRBJ2-5 - 14 TRBV30 CAWSFRTLGETQYF TGTGCCTGGAGTTTCCGGACCCTAGGAGAGACCCAGTACTTC
TRBD2 TRBJ2-3 - 17 TRBV9 CASSVDPLAGATDTQYF TGTGCCAGCAGCGTGGACCCACTAGCGGGGGCCACAGATACGCAGTATTTT
- TRBJ1-1 - 14 TRBV5-1 CASDTGGVRTEAFF TGCGCCAGCGATACTGGTGGGGTCCGCACTGAAGCTTTCTTT